Below are 28 T cell receptor beta chains sequenced from a single sample in a study of beta chain features in type 1 diabetes. What was sequenced were expressed TCRB transcripts, since all of the isolated RNA had been reverse transcribed. The data were produced by immunoSEQ multiplex PCR, yet TCRdb's version contains in-frame clones alone and is incomplete. The sample carries roughly 380,000 clones, about 20% recorded once. The source material was naive CD4+ T cells from blood. The receptors were gathered from a woman aged 18 to 35 in good health.

This chain links TRBV5-6 with TRBJ2-3, with 9 positions matching TRBD2. Germline V gene data show CDR1 as SGHDT and CDR2 as YYEEEE. CDR3 length: 14 residues. The junction had 5 bases not matched to a gene; V was cut back by 5 bases and J by 4 bases. The CDR3 coding sequence is TGTGCCAGCAGGGTAGCGGGGGAAGCAGATACGCAGTATTTT. This sequence encodes CASRVAGEADTQYF.

This clone was detected only a few times. V is TRBV10-3 and J is TRBJ2-1, with D unresolved. The V gene lost 7 bases and the J gene lost 0 bases, with 13 bases spanning the gap. Germline lookup yields CDR1 ENHRY and CDR2 SYGVKD. This CDR3 has 15 amino acids. The CDR3 nucleotides read TGTGCCATCACCCAAACCCGCAGCTCCTACAATGAGCAGTTCTTC. Translated: CAITQTRSSYNEQFF.

The chain links TRBV28 to TRBJ1-6; 7 bases align to TRBD1. Germline CDR1 is MDHEN and CDR2 is SYDVKM. V gave up 10 bases and J gave up 4 bases; unmatched junction bases: 4. This CDR3 has 13 residues. The CDR3 here is CATQTGYNSPLHF. The CDR3 DNA follows: TGTGCCACTCAGACAGGGTATAATTCACCCCTCCACTTT.

This chain joins TRBV27 and TRBJ2-5, with 7 bases that match TRBD1. Germline CDR1 MNHEY, CDR2 SMNVEV (reference sequence). This CDR3 comprises 14 residues. J gave up 5 bases and V 3 bases, and 6 bases lay outside the gene matches. The CDR3 loop is CASSLQGEVETQYF. CDR3 in DNA: TGTGCCAGCAGTTTGCAGGGGGAAGTGGAGACCCAGTACTTC.

The chain has TRBV4-2 and TRBJ2-2, with TRBD1 identical over 10 bases. The CDR3 spans 16 residues. Trimming at V came to 3 bases and at J to 1 base, leaving 2 bases not matched to a gene. Germline lookup yields CDR1 LGHNA and CDR2 YNFKEQ. CDR3 DNA sequence: TGTGCCAGCAGCCAGGGGGACAGGGGGAACACCGGGGAGCTGTTTTTT. Residues: CASSQGDRGNTGELFF.

As for this clone: The germline gene is not matched at one end of the junction; a read error may be the cause. The chain has TRBV2 and TRBJ2-7; 7 nucleotides agree with TRBD1. CDR1 is SNHLY and CDR2 is FYNNEI in the germline V gene. The CDR3 spans 16 residues. The CDR3 DNA sequence: TGTGCCAGCAGTGAAGGGGGTACAGGGGAAGGATTCGAGAAGTACTTC. This codes for CASSEGGTGEGFEKYF. Variable domain in full (rest from reference TRBV2 and TRBJ2-7): EPEVTQTPSHQVTQMGQEVILRCVPISNHLYFYWYRQILGQKVEFLVSFYNNEISEKSEIFDDQFSVERPDGSNFTLKIRSTKLEDSAMYFCASSEGGTGEGFEKYFGPGTRLTVT.

This clone was observed a handful of times. The V and J genes are TRBV9 and TRBJ1-2; perhaps TRBD1 as D (5 bases). Trimming pared 0 bases from V and 4 bases from J, leaving 13 bases between. From germline, CDR1 is SGDLS and CDR2 YYNGEE. The CDR3 contains 15 residues. The CDR3 is CASSVGAGFSYGYTF. The CDR3 nucleotides are TGTGCCAGCAGCGTAGGAGCAGGGTTTAGCTATGGCTACACCTTC.

V is TRBV15 and J is TRBJ2-5; a possible D gene is TRBD2 (7 bases). Germline V gene lookup returns CDR1 LNHNV and CDR2 YYDKDF (reference sequence). The length of the CDR3 is 16 residues. The germline V and J ends were trimmed by 5 bases and 5 bases, with 21 bases remaining between them. CDR3 nucleotides: TGTGCCACCAGCGGTACGAGGGGGAGGGCCTGGGAGACCCAGTACTTC. The encoded protein is CATSGTRGRAWETQYF.

This chain joins TRBV7-8 and TRBJ2-5, with TRBD2 matching 7 bases. J lost 5 bases, V lost 2 bases, and 8 bases had no gene match. Germline values: CDR1 SGHVS, CDR2 FQNEAQ. The CDR3 is 15 amino acids. The CDR3 nucleotides are TGTGCCAGCAGCTTAATTGCGGGAGTGGCGGAGACCCAGTACTTC. Protein product: CASSLIAGVAETQYF. The whole variable domain, filled in from reference TRBV7-8 and TRBJ2-5, reads GAGVSQSPRYKVAKRGQDVALRCDPISGHVSLFWYQQALGQGPEFLTYFQNEAQLDKSGLPSDRFFAERPEGSVSTLKIQRTQQEDSAVYLCASSLIAGVAETQYFGPGTRLLVL.

The rearrangement uses TRBV5-1 and TRBJ2-1; 7 bases agree with TRBD2. With 3 bases clipped from V and 7 bases from J, the junction kept 1 base outside the gene matches. CDR1 SGHRS and CDR2 YFSETQ come from the germline V gene. The CDR3 runs 12 residues. CDR3 protein: CASSWEGNEQFF. CDR3 coding DNA: TGCGCCAGCAGCTGGGAGGGGAATGAGCAGTTCTTC.

The chain carries TRBV2 and TRBJ1-5, with a possible D match to TRBD1 (6 bases). This CDR3 is 14 amino acids long. From germline, CDR1 is SNHLY and CDR2 FYNNEI. Trimming pared 3 bases from V and 4 bases from J, leaving 10 bases between. DNA for the CDR3: TGTGCCAGCAGTGAGGGGGACATGAATCAGCCCCAGCATTTT. The encoded protein is CASSEGDMNQPQHF. The complete variable domain, with remaining parts taken from reference TRBV2 and TRBJ1-5, reads EPEVTQTPSHQVTQMGQEVILRCVPISNHLYFYWYRQILGQKVEFLVSFYNNEISEKSEIFDDQFSVERPDGSNFTLKIRSTKLEDSAMYFCASSEGDMNQPQHFGDGTRLSIL.

The chain links TRBV7-2 to TRBJ1-2, with 9 nucleotides matching TRBD1. Germline V CDR1 and CDR2: SGHTA, FQGNSA. The V gene end was trimmed by 5 bases and the J gene end by 5 bases; junction bases not matched to a gene: 3. This CDR3 spans 13 amino acids. In DNA, the CDR3 is TGTGCCAGCAGCCCTGACAGGGGGTATGGCTACACCTTC. Its translation: CASSPDRGYGYTF.

The gene calls are TRBV7-2 and TRBJ2-3, with 8 bases matching TRBD2. There are 16 residues in the CDR3. V was pared by 5 bases and J by 1 base, with 8 bases of the junction left unmatched. Germline values: CDR1 SGHTA, CDR2 FQGNSA. The CDR3 bases are TGTGCCAGCAGCCGCCGGGCGGGGGGACGCACAGATACGCAGTATTTT. Amino acid sequence: CASSRRAGGRTDTQYF.

Here the CDR3 reads CASSLGPLNQPQHF. The CDR3 nucleotides are TGTGCCAGCAGCTTGGGCCCCCTAAATCAGCCCCAGCATTTT. The chain carries TRBV5-6 and TRBJ1-5, with D hard to call. The CDR3 is 14 residues long. From germline, CDR1 is SGHDT and CDR2 YYEEEE. Between the trimmed V and J ends, which lost 0 bases and 4 bases, there was a span of 8 bases.

In nucleotides, the CDR3 is TGCGCCAGCAGCTGGACTAGCGGGTATGAGCAGTTCTTC. This sequence encodes CASSWTSGYEQFF. The chain recombines TRBV5-1 with TRBJ2-1; 11 bases match TRBD2. V trimming: 3 bases; J trimming: 8 bases; junction bases outside the gene matches: 1. The length of the CDR3 is 13 residues. Per the germline V gene, CDR1 is SGHRS and CDR2 is YFSETQ. Full variable domain (missing parts from reference TRBV5-1 and TRBJ2-1): KAGVTQTPRYLIKTRGQQVTLSCSPISGHRSVSWYQQTPGQGLQFLFEYFSETQRNKGNFPGRFSGRQFSNSRSEMNVSTLELGDSALYLCASSWTSGYEQFFGPGTRLTVL.

The chain couples TRBV2 to TRBJ2-1; D not resolved. The germline gives CDR1 SNHLY, CDR2 FYNNEI. The CDR3 covers 11 residues. V lost 1 base to trimming and J lost 9 bases, with 4 bases between them. The CDR3 loop is CASSEGGEQFF. CDR3 nucleotide sequence: TGTGCCAGCAGTGAAGGCGGTGAGCAGTTCTTC.

The table lists this clone with a few counts. The rearrangement uses TRBV9 and TRBJ2-3, with D hard to call. V shed 1 base and J shed 0 bases, with 12 bases lying between them. The CDR3 consists of 16 residues. CDR1 and CDR2 from the germline V gene are SGDLS and YYNGEE. The CDR3 coding sequence is TGTGCCAGCAGCGTACTTACATCCTCTAGCACAGATACGCAGTATTTT. It codes for CASSVLTSSSTDTQYF.

The V gene is TRBV6-1, the J gene TRBJ2-7, with 7 bases aligning to TRBD1. CDR1 is MNHNS and CDR2 is SASEGT in the germline V gene. CDR3 length equals 13 residues. With V trimmed by 2 bases and J by 6 bases, 4 bases remained unmatched. Here the CDR3 DNA reads TGTGCCAGCAGTGAATTACAGGGGACCGAGCAGTACTTC. Its translation: CASSELQGTEQYF.

In its sample, this clone was seen a few times. The chain uses TRBV6-6 and TRBJ2-1; D uncertain. Germline V gene lookup returns CDR1 MNHNY and CDR2 SVGAGI (reference sequence). CDR3 length: 14 residues. Trimming took 4 bases from V and 2 from J, leaving 9 bases between them. CDR3 in amino acids: CASSFEATYNEQFF. The CDR3 DNA follows: TGTGCCAGCAGTTTCGAGGCGACCTACAATGAGCAGTTCTTC.

This clone was observed a handful of times. The chain is built from TRBV11-3 and TRBJ2-3; the match to TRBD2 covers 10 bases. The CDR3 spans 16 residues. Per the germline V gene, CDR1 is SGHNT and CDR2 is YENEEA. V dropped 3 bases and J dropped 3; count of bases not matched to a gene: 6. The chain's CDR3 is CASSLVAGGRTDTQYF. CDR3 DNA: TGTGCCAGCAGCTTGGTAGCGGGAGGCCGAACAGATACGCAGTATTTT.

This clone was seen only a few times. This chain joins TRBV9 and TRBJ2-5; D is possibly TRBD2 (6 bases). This CDR3 has 17 residues. Germline V CDR1 and CDR2: SGDLS, YYNGEE. V lost 0 bases to trimming and J lost 0 bases, with 15 bases between them. Here the CDR3 DNA reads TGTGCCAGCAGCGTAGACGGGACTTCTAAGTACCAAGAGACCCAGTACTTC. Amino acid sequence: CASSVDGTSKYQETQYF.

This clone was recorded a few times. This chain connects TRBV11-2 to TRBJ2-1, with D possibly being TRBD2 (6 bases). Germline loops: CDR1 SGHAT, CDR2 FQNNGV. There are 12 residues in the CDR3. The V gene lost 0 bases and the J gene lost 13 bases, with 10 bases spanning the gap. In DNA, the CDR3 is TGTGCCAGCAGCTTAGAGGCGGGGCACCAGTTCTTC. This encodes CASSLEAGHQFF.

V and J are TRBV4-1 and TRBJ1-2; 7 bases are shared with TRBD1. Trimming removed 2 bases from V and 6 bases from J; junction bases left unmatched: 6. The CDR3 consists of 14 residues. Germline V lookup: CDR1 MGHRA, CDR2 YSYEKL. The CDR3 sequence is CASSQPTGTNGYTF. The CDR3 DNA reads as TGCGCCAGCAGCCAACCGACAGGGACAAATGGCTACACCTTC.

Notes on this clone: The sample has other DNA sequences that encode this CDR3 too. The gene calls are TRBV2 and TRBJ2-5, with a tentative D call TRBD2 (5 bases). This CDR3 contains 11 residues. Germline lookup yields CDR1 SNHLY and CDR2 FYNNEI. V was clipped by 4 bases and J by 5 bases, with 5 bases between them. The CDR3 here is CASSAGETQYF. CDR3 nucleotides: TGTGCCAGCAGTGCGGGGGAGACCCAGTACTTC.

Here the CDR3 DNA reads TGCGCCAGCGGGGGACAGACGAACACCGGGGAGCTGTTTTTT. Its translation: CASGGQTNTGELFF. V usage is TRBV5-1 and J usage is TRBJ2-2, with 7 bases lining up with TRBD1. Germline V gene lookup returns CDR1 SGHRS and CDR2 YFSETQ. Trimming at V came to 7 bases and at J to 0 bases, leaving 3 bases not matched to a gene. This CDR3 has 14 residues.

The chain combines TRBV30 with TRBJ1-6; 8 nucleotides match TRBD1. CDR1 is GTSNPN, CDR2 SVGIG, per germline (reference sequence). V was pared by 5 bases and J by 6 bases, with 3 bases of the junction left unmatched. The CDR3 sequence is 13 residues long. The CDR3 protein is CAWGTGINSPLHF. CDR3 DNA sequence: TGTGCCTGGGGGACAGGAATTAATTCACCCCTCCACTTT.

The CDR3 region is CASSLPSGNSYEQYF. Here the CDR3 DNA reads TGCGCCAGCAGCTTGCCTAGCGGGAACTCTTACGAGCAGTACTTC. The rearrangement uses TRBV5-1 and TRBJ2-7; 9 bases align to TRBD2. There are 15 residues in the CDR3. The ends lost 1 base at V and 4 bases at J; junction bases unmatched: 6. Per germline, CDR1 SGHRS and CDR2 YFSETQ.

This clone was seen a few times. The chain uses TRBV30 and TRBJ2-5; 9 nucleotides line up with TRBD1. The V gene's germline CDR1 is GTSNPN and CDR2 SVGIG (reference sequence). Trimming cost V 5 bases and J 4 bases; bases outside gene matches: 8. This CDR3 spans 14 amino acids. The CDR3 bases are TGTGCCTGGGGCGGACAGGGGAGGACAGAGACCCAGTACTTC. Translating it yields CAWGGQGRTETQYF.